The sample holds many counts of the clone carrying this TCR beta chain. What it binds is not known. This sample is drawn from a study of regulatory T cells in long-lasting Graves disease. Study conclusions and caveats: Shared public clonotypes totalled approximately 3,000 in persistent patients, compared with approximately 970 in new patients.

Arm-PCR of CDR3 regions and iRepertoire HTBI primers were the basis on which TCR beta libraries were built. TCRdb re-analysed the multiplex PCR reads in MiXCR, keeping a single row per CDR3 protein. Of 400,000 to 550,000 distinct CDR3 sequences listed, roughly 17% are singletons. There are 13 residues in the CDR3. The germline V gene has CDR1 MDHEN and CDR2 SYDVKM. Trimming cost V 3 bases and J 4 bases, with 9 bases left between them. Regarding time point: newly diagnosed GD, antithyroid drugs for less than 3 months. The authors made the TCR library using RNA they extracted from PBMCs. The patient group derived from an endocrinology department in Xi'an, China. This same sample was also part of a study on T cells in Graves' hyperthyroidism and ophthalmopathy. That study reports: Each diagnosis drew on symptoms, thyroxine, TRAb, thyroid ultrasound and orbital computed tomography findings. During a first-round RT-PCR of the TCR CDR3, the HTBI primer set was used.

The chain has TRBV28 and TRBJ1-1; D uncertain. This sequence was found in a woman under 30 with Graves disease. The sample consisted of peripheral blood mononuclear cells (PBMCs), taken at new diagnosis, from a patient treated with antithyroid drugs. DNA for the CDR3: TGTGCCAGCAGTTTTGTGGGTACCACTGAAGCTTTCTTT. Translating gives CASSFVGTTEAFF. The full variable domain, rest sourced from reference TRBV28 and TRBJ1-1, is DVKVTQSSRYLVKRTGEKVFLECVQDMDHENMFWYRQDPGLGLRLIYFSYDVKMKEKGDIPEGYSVSREKKERFSLILESASTNQTSMYLCASSFVGTTEAFFGQGTRLTVV.